Listed below are T cell receptor beta chains from one sample, sequenced in a study of cytomegalovirus exposure and HLA in healthy donors. Data came from immunoSEQ multiplex PCR; TCRdb stores just in-frame clones and leaves some out. The data contain 110,000 to 150,000 clones, 70% to 80% of them singletons. The sample consisted of PBMCs. These receptors were collected from a man between 18 and 29 years old in good health and CMV-seronegative. CDR3s include the opening cysteine and the closing phenylalanine or tryptophan. A D gene is named only where the DNA matches it firmly. Expanded clones get a size class; other rows say once, few or many, or leave the size out.

D: .
J: TRBJ2-1
size: .
V: TRBV29-1
CDR3: CSVSDSSEQFF
DNA: TGCAGCGTTAGCGACTCTAGTGAGCAGTTCTTC

D: TRBD1
J: TRBJ1-1
size: .
V: TRBV6-1
CDR3: CASSVGGAWNTEAFF
DNA: TGTGCCAGCAGTGTAGGGGGCGCGTGGAACACTGAAGCTTTCTTT

D: .
J: TRBJ2-7
size: .
V: TRBV27
CDR3: CASSPSGAYEQYF
DNA: TGTGCCAGCAGTCCTTCGGGGGCCTACGAGCAGTACTTC

D: TRBD1
J: TRBJ2-3
size: .
V: TRBV15
CDR3: CATSRDQNRGTDTQYF
DNA: TGTGCCACCAGCAGAGATCAGAACAGGGGAACAGATACGCAGTATTTT

D: TRBD1
J: TRBJ1-2
size: .
V: TRBV5-5
CDR3: CASSLDGQGGYGYTF
DNA: TGTGCCAGCAGCTTGGATGGACAGGGAGGCTATGGCTACACCTTC

D: TRBD1
J: TRBJ2-1
size: .
V: TRBV9
CDR3: CASSVRDRGYNEQFF
DNA: TGTGCCAGCAGCGTCCGGGACAGGGGGTACAATGAGCAGTTCTTC

D: .
J: TRBJ2-3
size: once
V: TRBV6-5
CDR3: CASRTGLSTDTQYF
DNA: TGTGCCAGCAGGACCGGACTGTCCACAGATACGCAGTATTTT

D: TRBD1
J: TRBJ2-7
size: few
V: TRBV6-5
CDR3: CASSYRDSGYEQYF
DNA: TGTGCCAGCAGTTACAGGGACAGTGGCTACGAGCAGTACTTC

D: .
J: TRBJ2-2
size: once
V: TRBV7-3
CDR3: CASSFGNTGELFF
DNA: TGTGCCAGCAGCTTCGGGAACACCGGGGAGCTGTTTTTT

D: TRBD2
J: TRBJ2-7
size: .
V: TRBV30
CDR3: CAWSVRSGVGYEQYF
DNA: TGTGCCTGGAGTGTACGAAGCGGGGTGGGCTACGAGCAGTACTTC

D: .
J: TRBJ1-1
size: .
V: TRBV18
CDR3: CASSPGTGTEAFF
DNA: TGTGCCAGCTCACCAGGAACAGGGACTGAAGCTTTCTTT

D: .
J: TRBJ2-3
size: .
V: TRBV13
CDR3: CASSLIQGLLSGTDTQYF
DNA: TGTGCCAGCAGCTTAATTCAGGGCCTCCTCTCTGGCACAGATACGCAGTATTTT

D: .
J: TRBJ2-1
size: few
V: TRBV9
CDR3: CASSVDHTGTFGDEQFF
DNA: TGTGCCAGCAGCGTAGATCACACGGGGACTTTCGGGGATGAGCAGTTCTTC

D: .
J: TRBJ1-1
size: .
V: TRBV6-5
CDR3: CASSLTGTTEAFF
DNA: TGTGCCAGCAGCCTTACAGGGACCACTGAAGCTTTCTTT

D: .
J: TRBJ2-5
size: .
V: TRBV5-1
CDR3: CASSLEGGRSFGEQYF
DNA: TGCGCCAGCAGCTTGGAAGGCGGACGCTCCTTTGGGGAGCAGTACTTC

D: TRBD1
J: TRBJ1-2
size: .
V: TRBV9
CDR3: CASSAQGRATYGYTF
DNA: TGTGCCAGCAGCGCACAGGGGCGGGCAACCTATGGCTACACCTTC

D: .
J: TRBJ2-7
size: .
V: TRBV2
CDR3: CASSEVGLGGYF
DNA: TGTGCCAGCAGTGAAGTGGGTCTAGGGGGATACTTC

D: .
J: TRBJ1-5
size: .
V: TRBV30
CDR3: CAWSVSGGNQPQHF
DNA: TGTGCCTGGAGTGTTTCCGGGGGCAATCAGCCCCAGCATTTT

D: TRBD1
J: TRBJ2-1
size: .
V: TRBV6-1
CDR3: CASRLTGTGDNEQFF
DNA: TGTGCCAGCAGATTGACCGGGACAGGGGACAATGAGCAGTTCTTC

D: .
J: TRBJ2-7
size: once
V: TRBV18
CDR3: CASSPRGYEQYF
DNA: TGTGCCAGCTCACCAAGGGGGTACGAGCAGTACTTC

D: TRBD1
J: TRBJ1-5
size: .
V: TRBV6-6
CDR3: CASSGAGQLNQPQHF
DNA: TGTGCCAGCAGTGGGGCGGGACAGCTGAATCAGCCCCAGCATTTT

D: .
J: TRBJ2-7
size: .
V: TRBV29-1
CDR3: CSVAGVEQYF
DNA: TGCAGCGTTGCAGGGGTCGAGCAGTACTTC

D: TRBD2
J: TRBJ2-7
size: .
V: TRBV5-8
CDR3: CASSPQKLAGVDYEQYF
DNA: TGTGCCAGCAGCCCCCAAAAACTAGCGGGAGTTGATTACGAGCAGTACTTC

D: TRBD2
J: TRBJ2-1
size: .
V: TRBV11-2
CDR3: CASSHSSGSYNEQFF
DNA: TGTGCCAGCAGCCACTCTAGCGGGAGTTACAATGAGCAGTTCTTC

D: .
J: TRBJ1-5
size: .
V: TRBV2
CDR3: CASRGLNQPQHF
DNA: TGTGCCAGCAGGGGCCTTAATCAGCCCCAGCATTTT

D: .
J: TRBJ1-1
size: .
V: TRBV30
CDR3: CAWRRGINLRVTTEAFF
DNA: TGTGCCTGGAGAAGGGGAATCAATCTTAGGGTTACCACTGAAGCTTTCTTT

D: .
J: TRBJ2-2
size: .
V: TRBV4-1
CDR3: CASTGTPRGGELFF
DNA: TGCGCCAGCACCGGGACCCCCAGGGGCGGGGAGCTGTTTTTT

D: .
J: TRBJ1-2
size: few
V: TRBV25-1
CDR3: CASGDITYGYTF
DNA: TGTGCCAGCGGGGACATTACCTATGGCTACACCTTC

D: TRBD1
J: TRBJ2-1
size: few
V: TRBV5-1
CDR3: CASSSTGTASSYNEQFF
DNA: TGCGCCAGCAGCTCCACCGGGACAGCGAGCTCCTACAATGAGCAGTTCTTC

D: TRBD1
J: TRBJ1-3
size: .
V: TRBV19
CDR3: CASSKGQGLSGNTIYF
DNA: TGTGCCAGTAGTAAGGGACAGGGACTCTCTGGAAACACCATATATTTT

D: TRBD1
J: TRBJ2-4
size: few
V: TRBV2
CDR3: CASSRQGKDIQYF
DNA: TGTGCCAGCAGTCGACAGGGAAAGGACATTCAGTACTTC

D: TRBD1
J: TRBJ2-1
size: few
V: TRBV5-6
CDR3: CASSSGTGFVNEQFF
DNA: TGTGCCAGCAGCTCCGGGACAGGGTTTGTTAATGAGCAGTTCTTC

D: TRBD1
J: TRBJ2-7
size: .
V: TRBV13
CDR3: CASSSQLGGDRDTYEQYF
DNA: TGTGCCAGCAGCTCCCAGCTGGGGGGGGACAGGGACACCTACGAGCAGTACTTC

D: TRBD1
J: TRBJ1-5
size: .
V: TRBV6-1
CDR3: CASSEDYRGQPQHF
DNA: TGTGCCAGCAGTGAAGACTACAGGGGTCAGCCCCAGCATTTT

D: .
J: TRBJ1-4
size: .
V: TRBV30
CDR3: CAWNVRVDEKLFF
DNA: TGTGCCTGGAATGTCAGGGTGGATGAAAAACTGTTTTTT

D: .
J: TRBJ1-1
size: few
V: TRBV5-1
CDR3: CASSPPLGVSNTEAFF
DNA: TGCGCCAGCAGCCCGCCATTAGGAGTTTCGAACACTGAAGCTTTCTTT

D: .
J: TRBJ1-2
size: .
V: TRBV11-2
CDR3: CASRVQGWGYTF
DNA: TGTGCCAGCAGGGTACAGGGCTGGGGCTACACCTTC

D: .
J: TRBJ1-1
size: .
V: TRBV7-6
CDR3: CASSQGGGPNTEAFF
DNA: TGTGCCAGCAGCCAGGGCGGGGGTCCGAACACTGAAGCTTTCTTT

D: .
J: TRBJ1-1
size: .
V: TRBV19
CDR3: CASTDDRIEAFF
DNA: TGTGCCAGTACAGACGACAGGATTGAAGCTTTCTTT

D: TRBD1
J: TRBJ2-7
size: once
V: TRBV5-1
CDR3: CASSSRQGGLRPYEQYF
DNA: TGCGCCAGCAGCTCCAGACAGGGTGGATTGCGACCCTACGAGCAGTACTTC

D: .
J: TRBJ2-7
size: .
V: TRBV27
CDR3: CASSFAGGAGVYEQYF
DNA: TGTGCCAGCAGTTTTGCTGGGGGGGCAGGAGTCTACGAGCAGTACTTC

D: .
J: TRBJ1-1
size: .
V: TRBV21-1
CDR3: CASSGGDRGPDTEAFF
DNA: TGTGCCAGCAGCGGGGGGGACAGGGGGCCGGACACTGAAGCTTTCTTT

D: .
J: TRBJ1-4
size: .
V: TRBV10-2
CDR3: CASSESVREKLFF
DNA: TGCGCCAGCAGTGAGTCTGTTAGAGAAAAACTGTTTTTT

D: .
J: TRBJ1-2
size: few
V: TRBV18
CDR3: CASSTQGTANYGYTF
DNA: TGTGCCAGCTCAACCCAGGGAACAGCCAACTATGGCTACACCTTC

D: .
J: TRBJ2-1
size: .
V: TRBV12-5
CDR3: CASGPNLGAASYNEQFF
DNA: TGTGCTAGTGGCCCGAATTTGGGGGCTGCCTCCTACAATGAGCAGTTCTTC

D: TRBD1
J: TRBJ1-1
size: once
V: TRBV5-1
CDR3: CASSLTGGNTEAFF
DNA: TGCGCCAGCAGCTTGACAGGGGGAAACACTGAAGCTTTCTTT

D: .
J: TRBJ1-5
size: .
V: TRBV7-9
CDR3: CASSLATADQPQHF
DNA: TGTGCCAGCAGCTTAGCGACAGCAGATCAGCCCCAGCATTTT

D: .
J: TRBJ1-2
size: few
V: TRBV27
CDR3: CASSHGRDLGYTF
DNA: TGTGCCAGCAGCCATGGGCGGGATTTGGGCTACACCTTC